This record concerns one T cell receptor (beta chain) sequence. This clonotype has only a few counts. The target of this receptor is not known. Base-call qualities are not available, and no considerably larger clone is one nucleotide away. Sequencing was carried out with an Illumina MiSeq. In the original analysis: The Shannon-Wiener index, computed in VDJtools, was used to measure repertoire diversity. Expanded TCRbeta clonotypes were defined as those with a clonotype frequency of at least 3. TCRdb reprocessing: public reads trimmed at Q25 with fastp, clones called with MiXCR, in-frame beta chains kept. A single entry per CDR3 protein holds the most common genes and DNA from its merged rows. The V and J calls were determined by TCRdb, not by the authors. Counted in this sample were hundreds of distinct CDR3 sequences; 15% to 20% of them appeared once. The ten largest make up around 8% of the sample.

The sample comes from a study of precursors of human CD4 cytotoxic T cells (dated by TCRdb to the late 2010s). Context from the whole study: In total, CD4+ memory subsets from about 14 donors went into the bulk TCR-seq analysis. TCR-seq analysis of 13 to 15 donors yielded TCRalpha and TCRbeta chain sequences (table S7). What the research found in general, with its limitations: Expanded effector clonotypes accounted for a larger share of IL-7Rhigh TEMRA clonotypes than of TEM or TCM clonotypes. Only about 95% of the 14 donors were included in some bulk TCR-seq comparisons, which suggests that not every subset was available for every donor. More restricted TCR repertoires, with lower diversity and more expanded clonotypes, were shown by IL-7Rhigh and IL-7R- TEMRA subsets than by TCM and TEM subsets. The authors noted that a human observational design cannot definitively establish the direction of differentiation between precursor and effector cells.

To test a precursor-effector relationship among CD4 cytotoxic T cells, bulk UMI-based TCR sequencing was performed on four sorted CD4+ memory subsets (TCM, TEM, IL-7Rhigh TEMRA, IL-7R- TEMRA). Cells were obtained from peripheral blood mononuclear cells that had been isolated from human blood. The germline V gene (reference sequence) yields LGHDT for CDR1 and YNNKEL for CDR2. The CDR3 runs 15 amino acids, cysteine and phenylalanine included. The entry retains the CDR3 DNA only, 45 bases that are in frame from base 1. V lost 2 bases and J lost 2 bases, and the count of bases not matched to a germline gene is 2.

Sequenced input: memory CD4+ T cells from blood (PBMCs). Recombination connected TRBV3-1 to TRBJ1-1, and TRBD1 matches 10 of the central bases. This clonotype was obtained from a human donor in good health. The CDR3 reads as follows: CASSQWDRGNTEAFF. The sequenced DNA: TGTGCCAGCAGCCAATGGGACAGGGGAAACACTGAAGCTTTCTTT. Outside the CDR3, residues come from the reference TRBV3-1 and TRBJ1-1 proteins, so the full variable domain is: DTAVSQTPKYLVTQMGNDKSIKCEQNLGHDTMYWYKQDSKKFLKIMFSYNNKELIINETVPNRFSPKSPDKAHLNLHINSLELGDSAVYFCASSQWDRGNTEAFFGQGTRLTVV.